This T cell receptor (beta chain) was identified in a study of shared clonotypes between healthy human individuals. The CDR3 spans 14 residues. Germline CDR1 is MDHEN and CDR2 is SYDVKM. Trimming shortened V by 1 base and J by 1 base, and 7 bases separated the two germline ends. Produced via immunoSEQ multiplex PCR; TCRdb's table is partial and in-frame only. The sample holds 2 million to 2.5 million clones, approximately 93% seen once. The chain employs TRBV28 and TRBJ2-5; the D is unclear. The origin of this receptor is a man aged 18 to 29 in good health. Some clones in this sample may be carry-over from other donors' samples. The sequencing sample was made of naive CD4+ T cells from PBMCs. The sample's subset: CD45RA+ positively selected. This chain's CDR3 is CASSLSFSQETQYF. The CDR3, as DNA: TGTGCCAGCAGTTTATCGTTCTCCCAAGAGACCCAGTACTTC. Filled out from reference TRBV28 and TRBJ2-5, the complete variable domain reads DVKVTQSSRYLVKRTGEKVFLECVQDMDHENMFWYRQDPGLGLRLIYFSYDVKMKEKGDIPEGYSVSREKKERFSLILESASTNQTSMYLCASSLSFSQETQYFGPGTRLLVL.